The TCR beta chain described here comes from a study of shared clonotypes between healthy human individuals (dated by TCRdb to between 2020 and 2021). The study in broad terms: The cohort included three men and a couple of women between 18 and 49 years of age. Per donor, three plates each were used for CD4 naive and CD4 memory, two for CD8 naive, and one for CD8 memory. Leukapheresis yielded between about 0.8 and 8.9 billion PBMCs per donor. To increase sequencing depth and limit assay-specific biases, different laboratories used diverse techniques to prepare libraries and sequence TCR repertoires. Blood TCR repertoires of roughly five healthy adults were deeply sequenced to estimate repertoire size and the extent of clonotype sharing between individuals.

In regard to this clone: It lacks a known antigen. Base-call qualities are not available, and no considerably larger clone is one nucleotide away.

Healthy HIV-negative adults with no recently reported acute infections or vaccinations were included as donors. Only Caucasian adults living in Nashville, Tennessee, USA were represented among the donors. CD4+ T cells were enriched by magnetic negative selection; naive cells were then positively selected on CD45RA, and the negative fraction formed the memory subset. After blood collection by leukapheresis, PBMCs were isolated using Ficoll-Histopaque density gradient centrifugation and then cryopreserved in the vapor phase of liquid nitrogen. Analytical flow cytometry was used to check the purity and quantity of each magnetically sorted T cell population. From each sorted fraction, genomic DNA was isolated and quantified by UV absorbance on a Nanodrop 2000c. Using the deep immunoSEQ assay, multiplex PCR amplified TCR CDR3 regions from genomic DNA. For each cell subset, the extracted genomic DNA was distributed evenly across all wells of several immunoSEQ 96-well plates, and each plate served as one replicate. Each replicate PCR for sorted subsets received around 210 ng genomic DNA, equal to roughly 33,000 T cell genomes. Purified libraries were measured with a Qubit 3.0 fluorometer, size-checked on a Bioanalyzer 2100, and measured again with the KAPA Library Quantification kit. Every immunoSEQ 96-well plate was sequenced on a dedicated single-read 150-cycle Illumina NextSeq 550 flow cell. The published analysis was carried out like this. Because only junctional sequences without quality scores were contained in the immunoSEQ output, filtering matching that applied to full-length reads could not be performed. To assign V/J genes and CDR3, sequences were annotated using PyIR, a Python wrapper for IgBLAST v1.9, with IMGT germline references. Reads were filtered out if the reads had weak V/J assignments (E-value above 1e-6), no CDR3, stop codons, out-of-frame junctions, or ambiguous translated residues. V3J clonotypes were defined as sequences sharing an identical inferred V gene, J gene, and CDR3 amino acid sequence. The percentage overlap between two repertoires was calculated by dividing the number of shared unique clonotypes by the size of the smaller repertoire. RTK rarefaction, the Chao1 estimator, and Recon v2.1 estimates of unobserved clonotypes were used to assess repertoire richness. For all TCRbeta clonotypes obtained by the gDNA method from a few donors, generation probabilities were computed with OLGA. Drawn from immuneACCESS, this table holds only the in-frame rearrangements with V and J called that TCRdb kept. Clones are partly lost; checked studies trace under half to an unresolved V gene and leave the rest unexplained. D and trimming were read from the DNA, whereas the V and J calls and clone size are those reported in that table. The sample table lists roughly 2.5 million clones, about 92% of them with a count of one. Around 0.15% of the sample comes from the top ten.

The CDR3 runs 15 residues from the cysteine to the phenylalanine. The kept DNA is CDR3 alone, 45 bases in frame from the first base. V sheds 0 bases and J sheds 2 bases, leaving 12 bases between their ends. The germline V gene specifies SGDLS as CDR1 and YYNGEE as CDR2. Broad study findings and their caveats: Compared with non-shared clonotypes, clonotypes shared by all four sorted-subset donors had higher generation probabilities. The genetic and exposure-history diversity represented was limited by the small number of donors. Pairwise subsampling indicated that sequencing depth was expected to affect the degree of clonotype sharing among donors. Sharing across several donors was observed for approximately 5% of naive CD4, less than 4% of naive CD8, roughly 2.4% of memory CD4, and roughly 0.4% of memory CD8 clonotypes. Rarefaction of sorted-subset datasets indicated incomplete sequencing despite the large sequencing depth. Sampling was limited to blood, and TCR repertoires in tissue likely differ from TCR repertoires in blood. Naive subsets generally had larger estimated clonotype richness than memory subsets did.

The sequence is built from TRBV9 and TRBJ2-7, with the identity of the D gene unclear. The sequence was collected from a man in his late teens or twenties in good health. The specimen was naive CD4+ T cells sorted from blood. The intended sense of this specimen's cell subset or site label: CD45RA+ positively selected. The CDR3 region reads CASSVEATSAYEQYF. The DNA sequence reads TGTGCCAGCAGCGTAGAGGCTACTTCGGCCTACGAGCAGTACTTC. The full variable domain, completed from the reference TRBV9 and TRBJ2-7 proteins outside the CDR3, reads DSGVTQTPKHLITATGQRVTLRCSPRSGDLSVYWYQQSLDQGLQFLIQYYNGEERAKGNILERFSAQQFPDLHSELNLSSLELGDSALYFCASSVEATSAYEQYFGPGTRLTVT.